The 3 T cell receptor beta chains below come from one sample, sequenced in a study of blood T cell repertoires in COVID-19 (dated by TCRdb to 2018 to 2021). The receptor library was made with the immunoSEQ multiplex PCR assay. This is the immuneACCESS table as TCRdb keeps it, with only in-frame sequences that have V and J called. A part of the clones is gone; compared with another copy, unresolved V genes explain less than half, and the rest is unexplained. This sample lists approximately 290,000 clones; about 90% were detected once. Approximately 2% of the sample belongs to the ten largest clones. The sample comprised peripheral blood. The receptor source for this set is a man between 18 and 35 years old with active or convalescent COVID-19.

The V call is TRBV9, the J call TRBJ1-2; D ambiguous. V lost 6 bases, J lost 0 bases, and 6 bases lay in between. CDR3 size: 12 residues. Germline assignment: CDR1 SGDLS and CDR2 YYNGEE. This CDR3 reads CASNPANYGYTF. CDR3 DNA sequence: TGTGCCAGCAATCCAGCTAACTATGGCTACACCTTC. The full variable domain, in which reference TRBV9 and TRBJ1-2 provide the parts outside the CDR3, is DSGVTQTPKHLITATGQRVTLRCSPRSGDLSVYWYQQSLDQGLQFLIQYYNGEERAKGNILERFSAQQFPDLHSELNLSSLELGDSALYFCASNPANYGYTFGSGTRLTVV.

The V and J genes are TRBV11-3 and TRBJ2-3; 7 positions agree with TRBD1. CDR1 is SGHNT, CDR2 YENEEA, per germline. With V trimmed by 2 bases and J by 5 bases, 7 bases remained unmatched. The CDR3 extends over 15 amino acids. CDR3 DNA: TGTGCCAGCAGCTTAAGTCTAACAGGGGTAGATACGCAGTATTTT. Residues: CASSLSLTGVDTQYF.

V usage is TRBV28 and J usage is TRBJ1-1; TRBD1 matches 8 bases. Germline assignment: CDR1 MDHEN and CDR2 SYDVKM. V shed 7 bases and J 5 bases; nucleotides not matched to a gene: 12. The CDR3 is made up of 15 amino acids. The CDR3 region has the DNA TGTGCCAGCAACGGCACCCCCCACAGGGGGACTGAAGCTTTCTTT. Its translation is CASNGTPHRGTEAFF.